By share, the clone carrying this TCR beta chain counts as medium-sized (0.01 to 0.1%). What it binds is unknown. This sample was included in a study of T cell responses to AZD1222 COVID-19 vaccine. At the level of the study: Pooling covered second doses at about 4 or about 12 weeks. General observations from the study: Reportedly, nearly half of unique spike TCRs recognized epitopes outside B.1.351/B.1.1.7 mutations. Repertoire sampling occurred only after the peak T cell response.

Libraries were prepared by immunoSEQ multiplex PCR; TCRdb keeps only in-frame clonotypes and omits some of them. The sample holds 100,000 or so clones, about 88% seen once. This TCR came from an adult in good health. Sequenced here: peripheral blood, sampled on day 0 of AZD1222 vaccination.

The CDR3 DNA reads as TGTGCCAGCGGTGCATGGAGCGTACGGGACGAGCAGTACTTC. It specifies CASGAWSVRDEQYF. The chain employs TRBV27 and TRBJ2-7, with D unresolved. The CDR3 contains 14 residues. Germline V CDR1 and CDR2: MNHEY, SMNVEV (reference sequence). Trimming took off 8 bases at V and 5 bases at J, with 19 bases between the two ends.